Listed below are T cell receptor beta chains from one sample, sequenced in a study of blood T cell repertoires in COVID-19. The table came from immunoSEQ multiplex PCR; TCRdb's copy has only in-frame clones and leaves some out. The sample consists of 90,000 to 150,000 clones, 70% to 80% of them appearing once. The sample was peripheral blood. The receptor set was obtained from a woman over 75 with acute or convalescent COVID-19. Each CDR3 is given with its conserved first and last residue. The D gene is left open where the match is weak. Size is omitted from some rows. Given values are once, few, many or a class for expanded clones.

TRBV28	-	-	TRBJ1-2	CASKAGQSIYGYTF	TGTGCCAGCAAGGCAGGACAATCTATCTATGGCTACACCTTC
TRBV19	once	-	TRBJ1-5	CASSIGAGTQSNQPQHF	TGTGCCAGTAGTATCGGGGCGGGGACCCAGAGCAATCAGCCCCAGCATTTT
TRBV5-1	-	-	TRBJ1-1	CASSALSQGNTEAFF	TGCGCCAGCAGCGCCTTATCACAGGGGAACACTGAAGCTTTCTTT
TRBV7-2	few	-	TRBJ1-3	CASSLASGFGNTIYF	TGTGCCAGCAGCTTAGCCTCGGGGTTCGGAAACACCATATATTTT
TRBV9	few	-	TRBJ2-3	CASSPGEGILGF	TGTGCCAGCAGCCCGGGTGAGGGAATCTTAGGTTTT
TRBV6-1	-	TRBD1	TRBJ1-5	CASSDEGTGGNQPQHF	TGTGCCAGCAGTGACGAAGGGACAGGGGGCAATCAGCCCCAGCATTTT
TRBV6-5	-	-	TRBJ1-2	CASSPLDSLLGYTF	TGTGCCAGCAGTCCCCTGGACAGCCTTTTGGGCTACACCTTC
TRBV3-1/TRBV3-2	-	TRBD2	TRBJ2-3	CASSQDPVAGGDTDTQYF	TGTGCCAGCAGCCAAGATCCGGTAGCGGGGGGGGACACAGATACGCAGTATTTT
TRBV9	-	-	TRBJ1-4	CASSALTGFNEKLFF	TGTGCCAGCAGCGCCCTGACAGGTTTTAATGAAAAACTGTTTTTT
TRBV9	-	-	TRBJ2-3	CASSVTLASTDTQYF	TGTGCCAGCAGCGTAACCCTAGCCAGCACAGATACGCAGTATTTT
TRBV11-2	-	TRBD2	TRBJ2-7	CASSSGLAGFYEQYF	TGTGCCAGCAGCTCAGGACTAGCGGGGTTCTACGAGCAGTACTTC
TRBV6-2/TRBV6-3	-	TRBD1	TRBJ1-1	CASSSDRGTEAFF	TGTGCCAGCAGTTCTGACAGGGGTACTGAAGCTTTCTTT
TRBV2	few	-	TRBJ1-5	CASSEYGQPQHF	TGTGCCAGCAGTGAATACGGTCAGCCCCAGCATTTT
TRBV5-1	-	TRBD1	TRBJ2-3	CASSSLTGGEDTQYF	TGCGCCAGCAGCTCCTTAACAGGGGGCGAGGATACGCAGTATTTT
TRBV7-2	-	-	TRBJ1-2	CATSLDRTYGYTF	TGTGCCACCTCACTTGACAGGACCTATGGCTACACCTTC
TRBV7-2	-	TRBD2	TRBJ2-3	CASSLVTSGRGGTDTQYF	TGTGCCAGCAGCTTAGTGACTAGCGGGAGGGGTGGAACAGATACGCAGTATTTT
TRBV7-2	-	-	TRBJ1-1	CASSSAPETGNTEAFF	TGTGCCAGCAGCTCCGCTCCGGAGACAGGGAACACTGAAGCTTTCTTT
TRBV5-1	-	-	TRBJ1-3	CASSADLASGNTIYF	TGCGCCAGCAGTGCTGACTTAGCCTCTGGAAACACCATATATTTT
TRBV9	-	TRBD2	TRBJ2-7	CASSVEAGGPYEQYF	TGTGCCAGCAGCGTAGAAGCGGGAGGGCCCTACGAGCAGTACTTC
TRBV3-1/TRBV3-2	-	-	TRBJ1-6	CASSQERRGSNYNSPLHF	TGTGCCAGCAGCCAAGAGAGGCGGGGGTCGAACTATAATTCACCCCTCCACTTT
TRBV5-4	-	TRBD2	TRBJ2-1	CASSGTSGGVRAGEQFF	TGTGCCAGCAGCGGGACTAGCGGGGGGGTACGGGCCGGTGAGCAGTTCTTC
TRBV7-9	many	TRBD1	TRBJ1-2	CASSFRQGAGGYTF	TGTGCCAGCAGCTTCCGACAGGGGGCTGGAGGCTACACCTTC
TRBV10-2	-	-	TRBJ2-1	CASSEVLGPGGYEQFF	TGCGCCAGCAGTGAGGTTTTGGGACCGGGGGGCTATGAGCAGTTCTTC
TRBV9	once	TRBD2	TRBJ2-5	CASSVRASGEETQYF	TGTGCCAGCAGCGTACGGGCTAGCGGGGAAGAGACCCAGTACTTC
TRBV5-1	-	TRBD1	TRBJ2-7	CASSEGQGAYEQYF	TGCGCCAGCAGCGAGGGACAGGGGGCCTACGAGCAGTACTTC
TRBV11-1	-	-	TRBJ1-1	CASSSQGMLAEAFF	TGTGCCAGCAGCTCTCAGGGGATGCTAGCTGAAGCTTTCTTT
TRBV12-3/TRBV12-4	-	TRBD1	TRBJ1-2	CASSPGQGAITF	TGTGCCAGCAGTCCCGGACAGGGGGCGATCACCTTC
TRBV10-3	few	TRBD1	TRBJ1-5	CAISRGTQPQHF	TGTGCCATCAGCAGGGGGACCCAGCCCCAGCATTTT
TRBV6-2/TRBV6-3	-	TRBD2	TRBJ2-5	CASSYMASGDQETQYF	TGTGCCAGCAGTTACATGGCTAGCGGGGACCAAGAGACCCAGTACTTC
TRBV5-6	-	-	TRBJ1-1	CASSFNTGGKAFF	TGTGCCAGCAGCTTCAACACGGGTGGAAAAGCTTTCTTT
TRBV5-5	-	-	TRBJ2-5	CASRPTVQETQYF	TGTGCCAGCAGACCTACAGTCCAAGAGACCCAGTACTTC
TRBV7-3	-	TRBD2	TRBJ2-1	CASSLVGRETAYNEQFF	TGTGCCAGCAGCTTAGTCGGGCGGGAGACGGCTTACAATGAGCAGTTCTTC
TRBV6-6	-	TRBD1	TRBJ1-6	CASSRDRGPYSPLHF	TGTGCCAGCAGTCGGGACAGGGGGCCGTATTCACCCCTCCACTTT
TRBV27	-	-	TRBJ2-7	CASSPWGRTAGEQYF	TGTGCCAGCAGTCCTTGGGGTAGGACAGCTGGCGAGCAGTACTTC
TRBV4-3	-	-	TRBJ2-7	CASSQRAQGHHEQYF	TGCGCCAGCAGCCAACGCGCACAGGGTCACCACGAGCAGTACTTC
TRBV2	-	-	TRBJ2-3	CASRAGSTDTQYF	TGTGCCAGCAGAGCGGGTAGCACAGATACGCAGTATTTT
TRBV5-6	once	TRBD2	TRBJ2-1	CASSLGGRAYNEQFF	TGTGCCAGCAGCTTGGGCGGGAGGGCGTACAATGAGCAGTTCTTC
TRBV5-6	-	TRBD1	TRBJ1-5	CASSRWDRGQYQPQHF	TGTGCCAGCAGCCGATGGGACAGGGGGCAATATCAGCCCCAGCATTTT
TRBV24-1	-	-	TRBJ2-1	CATSARGSYNEQFF	TGTGCCACCAGTGCCCGGGGGTCCTACAATGAGCAGTTCTTC
TRBV5-1	-	-	TRBJ1-3	CASSLGSSGNTIYF	TGCGCCAGCAGCTTGGGTAGCTCTGGAAACACCATATATTTT
TRBV18	-	TRBD1	TRBJ2-7	CASSRDRNSYEQYF	TGTGCCAGCTCACGGGACAGGAACTCCTACGAGCAGTACTTC
TRBV14	once	-	TRBJ2-1	CASSQVESRGREQFF	TGTGCCAGCAGCCAAGTAGAGAGCCGAGGGAGAGAGCAGTTCTTC